This TCR beta chain was identified during a study of T cells in Graves' hyperthyroidism and ophthalmopathy. Amplified TCR beta CDR3 regions came from RNA transcripts. The TCR CDR3 was amplified in a first-round RT-PCR using the HTBI primer set. TCRdb re-called the multiplex PCR reads with MiXCR, one entry per CDR3 protein. The sample yields hundreds of thousands of distinct CDR3 sequences, about 14% seen once. This clonotype occurred many times. One junction end disagrees with the germline gene, perhaps due to a read error. CDR1 and CDR2 from the germline V gene are DFQATT and SNEGSKA (reference sequence). CDR3 length equals 13 residues.

The specimen sequenced was blood. The genes are TRBV20-1 and TRBJ2-5, with TRBD2 identical over 8 bases. This receptor was identified in a woman aged 18 to 35 with Graves' hyperthyroidism. CDR3 sequence reads: CSDRTGGQETQYF. CDR3 DNA: TGCAGTGATAGAACGGGAGGGCAAGAGACCCAGTACTTC.